The 14 T cell receptor beta chains presented below share a single source sample, sequenced in a study of CD8 T cells in ankylosing spondylitis. From the 5' RACE reads, TCRdb called clonotypes with MiXCR, one entry per CDR3 protein. The repertoire holds tens of thousands of distinct CDR3 sequences, with around 25% as singletons. Sequenced input: blood, either unsorted or a sorted T cell fraction (not recorded which). The receptors shown here come from a male donor with ankylosing spondylitis or in good health (not recorded which).

The V gene is TRBV10-3, the J gene TRBJ1-1; D ambiguous. CDR1 and CDR2 from the germline V gene are ENHRY and SYGVKD. This CDR3 spans 16 amino acids. Trimming shortened V by 0 bases and J by 4 bases, and 15 bases separated the two germline ends. CDR3 bases: TGTGCCATCAGTGAGTCGTTTGGGGTTATGGGCACTGAAGCTTTCTTT. Its translation is CAISESFGVMGTEAFF.

In this sample, this clonotype turned up a few times. This sequence joins TRBV6-4 and TRBJ2-3, with 10 bases matching TRBD1. This CDR3 region has 18 residues. The germline gives CDR1 MRHNA, CDR2 SNTAGT. J was trimmed by 4 bases and V by 0 bases; bases with no gene match: 10. The CDR3 DNA reads TGTGCCAGCAGTGACTCCCCCTCCGGGACAGGGGTATCAGATACGCAGTATTTT. This codes for CASSDSPSGTGVSDTQYF.

Only a few counts were recorded for this clonotype. The CDR3, as DNA: TGCAGTGCTCCTCCGGGACTAGCGGGGACGTCTGAGCAGTTCTTC. Protein sequence: CSAPPGLAGTSEQFF. The chain uses TRBV20-1 and TRBJ2-1, with TRBD2 identical over 13 bases. This CDR3 contains 15 residues. The junction had 10 bases not matched to a gene; V was cut back by 5 bases and J by 9 bases. Looked up from germline, CDR1 is DFQATT and CDR2 is SNEGSKA (reference sequence).

There are a few counts of this clonotype. The chain has TRBV20-1 and TRBJ2-4; possibly TRBD2 for D (6 bases). V lost 1 base and J lost 2, with 18 bases in between. This CDR3 comprises 17 residues. In germline, CDR1 is DFQATT, CDR2 SNEGSKA (reference sequence). The CDR3 DNA reads as TGCAGTGCTAGAGGTGCTTTGGGACTTGCCACCAAAAACATTCAGTACTTC. Protein product: CSARGALGLATKNIQYF.

This clonotype was recorded a few times. The rearrangement links TRBV5-6 to TRBJ1-6; 10 bases agree with TRBD1. Per the germline V gene, CDR1 is SGHDT and CDR2 is YYEEEE. V shed 6 bases and J 10 bases; nucleotides not matched to a gene: 7. The CDR3 spans 14 residues. The CDR3 loop is CASTLGTGESPLHF. CDR3 nucleotides: TGTGCCAGCACCCTCGGGACAGGGGAGTCACCCCTCCACTTT.

This clonotype has a count of ten or more. The CDR3 nucleotides read TGCGCCAGCACCCAGGACAGGCACACTGAAGCTTTCTTT. Residues: CASTQDRHTEAFF. The V call is TRBV5-1, the J call TRBJ1-1; 7 positions match TRBD1. The CDR3 loop spans 13 amino acids. Trimming cost V 6 bases and J 3 bases; bases outside gene matches: 5. The V gene's germline CDR1 is SGHRS and CDR2 YFSETQ.

The CDR3 sequence: CSALRLGQGHNEQFF. The DNA for the CDR3 is TGCAGTGCATTGAGGTTGGGACAGGGCCACAATGAGCAGTTCTTC. The V and J genes are TRBV20-1 and TRBJ2-1, with 9 bases identical to TRBD1. J was trimmed by 5 bases and V by 6 bases; bases with no gene match: 11. Germline CDR1 is DFQATT and CDR2 is SNEGSKA (reference sequence). The CDR3 consists of 15 residues.

In its sample, this clonotype was seen many times. The chain joins TRBV20-1 to TRBJ2-3; the match to TRBD2 covers 7 bases. The CDR3 is 14 amino acids. The ends lost 6 bases at V and 3 bases at J; junction bases unmatched: 9. CDR1 is DFQATT, CDR2 SNEGSKA, per germline (reference sequence). CDR3 nucleotides: TGCAGTGCAGTAGCGGGTTCCCTAACAGATACGCAGTATTTT. Amino acid sequence: CSAVAGSLTDTQYF.

The chain is built from TRBV5-1 and TRBJ2-1; 7 bases fit TRBD2. With 0 bases clipped from V and 8 bases from J, the junction kept 14 bases outside the gene matches. CDR1 SGHRS and CDR2 YFSETQ come from the germline V gene. This CDR3 region has 17 residues. The DNA of the CDR3 is TGCGCCAGCAGCTTGGCAAGGCTAGCGGATGACAATCATGAGCAGTTCTTC. It encodes CASSLARLADDNHEQFF. Based on the CDR3 plus reference TRBV5-1 and TRBJ2-1, the full variable domain is KAGVTQTPRYLIKTRGQQVTLSCSPISGHRSVSWYQQTPGQGLQFLFEYFSETQRNKGNFPGRFSGRQFSNSRSEMNVSTLELGDSALYLCASSLARLADDNHEQFFGPGTRLTVL.

The genes are TRBV7-2 and TRBJ2-3; 9 nucleotides align to TRBD2. This CDR3 comprises 15 residues. V gave up 3 bases and J gave up 4 bases; unmatched junction bases: 5. Germline V gene sequence: CDR1 SGHTA, CDR2 FQGNSA. CDR3 region: CASSFASGISDTQYF. CDR3 coding DNA: TGTGCCAGCAGCTTTGCTAGCGGGATTTCAGATACGCAGTATTTT.

This clonotype was counted only a few times. This chain links TRBV20-1 with TRBJ1-5; 8 nucleotides match TRBD1. CDR3 length: 12 residues. Trimming cost V 6 bases and J 6 bases; bases outside gene matches: 4. Germline V CDR1 and CDR2: DFQATT, SNEGSKA (reference sequence). DNA for the CDR3: TGCAGTGCCAGTCAGGGGGCTCAGCCCCAGCATTTT. Its translation: CSASQGAQPQHF.

This clonotype was picked up many times. The chain employs TRBV5-6 and TRBJ1-1; D possibly corresponds to TRBD1 (5 bases). This CDR3 has 14 residues. Trimming stripped 6 bases from V and 5 bases from J, with 17 bases between. In germline, CDR1 is SGHDT, CDR2 YYEEEE. The CDR3, as DNA: TGTGCCAGCACCCGGGAGGGGTCGGCGACTGAAGCTTTCTTT. Residues: CASTREGSATEAFF.

This clonotype was seen a handful of times. The rearrangement joins TRBV20-1 to TRBJ2-3, with 9 positions matching TRBD2. In germline, CDR1 is DFQATT, CDR2 SNEGSKA (reference sequence). The CDR3 runs to 14 residues. Trimming removed 6 bases from V and 3 bases from J; junction bases left unmatched: 7. This CDR3 is CSAQTSGNTDTQYF. In nucleotides, the CDR3 is TGCAGTGCACAGACTAGCGGCAATACAGATACGCAGTATTTT.

The J gene is TRBJ1-2, the V gene TRBV9; TRBD1 might be the D (6 bases). Trimming removed 3 bases at V and 4 bases at J, with 19 bases between. The CDR3 loop spans 16 amino acids. Germline values: CDR1 SGDLS, CDR2 YYNGEE. The CDR3 spells CASSGLTGSLSYGYTF. CDR3 DNA: TGTGCCAGCAGCGGGCTCACAGGGTCTCTGAGCTATGGCTACACCTTC.